This T cell receptor (beta chain) was profiled in a study of technical replicates of blood from a few donors. Germline V gene sequence: CDR1 SGHAT, CDR2 FQNNGV. Trimming cost V 0 bases and J 1 base; bases outside gene matches: 13. This CDR3 region has 20 residues. Assay: immunoSEQ multiplex PCR; the TCRdb copy retains only in-frame clones and omits some. The sample includes approximately 79,000 clones, over 75% of them seen just once. The TCR sequence derives from a human donor in good health. The genes are TRBV11-2 and TRBJ2-3, with 10 positions matching TRBD2. Specimen: T cells isolated from PBMCs. This CDR3 is CASSLDLWVIAGGGTDTQYF. CDR3 sequence (DNA): TGTGCCAGCAGCTTAGATCTATGGGTAATAGCGGGAGGAGGCACAGATACGCAGTATTTT.